This T cell receptor beta chain was profiled in a study of T cell changes during pregnancy in multiple sclerosis. This clone was found once. The method was immunoSEQ multiplex PCR; TCRdb's version includes in-frame clones alone and lacks a portion of them. The table shows tens of thousands of clones, with almost 95% occurring only once. The receptor was derived from a female donor with multiple sclerosis, enrolled in a pregnancy study. Sequencing was performed on peripheral blood, taken in the first trimester of pregnancy.

CDR3 in DNA: TGTGCCAGCAACCAGAGTACAGGGGCCCTGCCGTATAATTCACCCCTCCACTTT. Its translation is CASNQSTGALPYNSPLHF. The V gene is TRBV6-4, the J gene TRBJ1-6; 7 nucleotides match TRBD1. The CDR3 has 18 residues. The J segment lost 4 bases and the V segment lost 7 bases, leaving 16 bases of the junction unmatched. Germline V CDR1 and CDR2: MRHNA, SNTAGT.